The clone carrying this T cell receptor beta chain was counted between two and nine times. Then a second PCR, running about 6 to 11 cycles, was carried out with a sample-barcoded 5' primer and a J-beta primer mix. TCRdb processed the 5' RACE reads anew with MiXCR; each CDR3 protein has one entry. Here the sample spans about 580,000 distinct CDR3 sequences, about 45% being singletons. The source of the sample is a study of blood T cells in healthy people across ages. With V trimmed by 5 bases and J by 9 bases, 6 bases remained unmatched. Germline V CDR1 and CDR2: SGHTA, FQGNSA. The CDR3 extends over 15 amino acids.

This TCR was sampled from a man of 80 years or more in good health. V and J are TRBV7-2 and TRBJ2-3; 15 positions agree with TRBD2. Sample: blood. Here the CDR3 reads CASSRGLAGGTTQYF. CDR3 in DNA: TGTGCCAGCAGCAGGGGACTAGCGGGAGGAACCACGCAGTATTTT.